A single sample is the source of the 7 T cell receptor beta chains below, sequenced in a study of beta chain features in type 1 diabetes. The authors reverse transcribed all of the isolated RNA, so sequencing captured expressed TCRB transcripts. Generated by immunoSEQ multiplex PCR, the TCRdb table keeps only in-frame clones and is missing some. The table has 200,000 to 250,000 clones, 27% seen once. The specimen was central memory CD4+ T cells from blood. These receptors were obtained from a man under 40 in good health.

The chain couples TRBV15 to TRBJ2-2; 11 bases are a match to TRBD2. Germline CDR1 reads LNHNV; CDR2 reads YYDKDF (reference sequence). This CDR3 has 16 residues. V shed 0 bases and J 7 bases; nucleotides not matched to a gene: 4. The CDR3 protein is CATSRDRLAGIGELFF. In nucleotides, the CDR3 is TGTGCCACCAGCAGAGATCGACTAGCGGGAATCGGGGAGCTGTTTTTT. Supplemented by reference TRBV15 and TRBJ2-2, the full variable domain reads DAMVIQNPRYQVTQFGKPVTLSCSQTLNHNVMYWYQQKSSQAPKLLFHYYDKDFNNEADTPDNFQSRRPNTSFCFLDIRSPGLGDTAMYLCATSRDRLAGIGELFFGEGSRLTVL.

This chain connects TRBV4-2 to TRBJ1-6, with a weak D call TRBD1 (6 bases). The CDR3 has 15 amino acids. Trimming pared 0 bases from V and 8 bases from J, leaving 11 bases between. Germline V gives CDR1 LGHNA, CDR2 YNFKEQ. The CDR3 DNA reads as TGTGCCAGCAGCCAAGATAAAACAGGGCATTCACCCCTCCACTTT. Protein: CASSQDKTGHSPLHF.

In this sample, this clone turned up a few times. The rearrangement uses TRBV5-1 and TRBJ2-1; 11 bases map to TRBD2. CDR3 size: 15 residues. CDR1 and CDR2 from the germline V gene are SGHRS and YFSETQ. The V and J ends lost 4 bases and 5 bases, in that order; junction bases with no gene match: 5. The CDR3 DNA reads TGCGCCAGCAGCACGCTAGCGGGGGGAAACAATGAGCAGTTCTTC. Translated, it gives CASSTLAGGNNEQFF.

The chain employs TRBV5-1 and TRBJ2-3; 7 bases match TRBD1. The germline gives CDR1 SGHRS, CDR2 YFSETQ. Trimming removed 6 bases from V and 0 bases from J; junction bases left unmatched: 7. The CDR3 contains 15 residues. CDR3 sequence reads: CASTTRQGSTDTQYF. The CDR3 DNA is TGCGCCAGCACCACACGACAGGGAAGCACAGATACGCAGTATTTT.

In this sample, this clone turned up once. This chain connects TRBV9 to TRBJ2-2; weak D call: TRBD1 (5 bases). Germline V gene lookup returns CDR1 SGDLS and CDR2 YYNGEE. The CDR3 loop spans 16 amino acids. The germline V and J ends were trimmed by 0 bases and 7 bases, with 16 bases remaining between them. DNA of the CDR3: TGTGCCAGCAGCGTAGAGTGGAGCAGTACAGGCGGGGAGCTGTTTTTT. As protein: CASSVEWSSTGGELFF.

This rearrangement joins TRBV7-2 to TRBJ2-3; 8 bases align to TRBD1. The J segment lost 9 bases and the V segment lost 6 bases, leaving 8 bases of the junction unmatched. The germline CDR1 and CDR2 sequences are SGHTA and FQGNSA. The CDR3 totals 13 residues. DNA for the CDR3: TGTGCCAGCAGTTCCGACCGACAGGGGACGCAGTATTTT. Translated, it gives CASSSDRQGTQYF.

This clone was counted between two and nine times. This sequence joins TRBV7-2 and TRBJ2-1, with unresolved D. Looked up from germline, CDR1 is SGHTA and CDR2 is FQGNSA. The CDR3 consists of 15 residues. Trimming pared 5 bases from V and 5 bases from J, leaving 16 bases between. CDR3 nucleotide sequence: TGTGCCAGCAGCCTAGATCCTAGTTATGACAATGAGCAGTTCTTC. As protein: CASSLDPSYDNEQFF.